One sample yielded the 5 T cell receptor beta chains listed below, sequenced in a study of cytomegalovirus exposure and HLA in healthy donors. TCRdb's table, derived via immunoSEQ multiplex PCR, lists solely in-frame clones and lacks some. The table includes about 160,000 clones, approximately 87% detected once. The sequenced sample consisted of PBMCs. All receptors come from a woman in her 30s in good health and CMV-seronegative.

V and J are TRBV28 and TRBJ2-3; TRBD2 aligns across 8 bases. Trimming took 3 bases from V and 1 from J; bases not matched to a gene: 9. This CDR3 spans 17 amino acids. The germline CDR1 and CDR2 sequences are MDHEN and SYDVKM. CDR3 protein: CASSFLTSAEGTDTQYF. CDR3 nucleotides: TGTGCCAGCAGTTTCCTGACTAGCGCCGAAGGCACAGATACGCAGTATTTT.

CDR3 loop: CASSQGENEQFF. DNA for the CDR3: TGCGCCAGCAGCCAAGGAGAAAATGAGCAGTTCTTC. V usage is TRBV4-3 and J usage is TRBJ2-1; no definite D call. Per the germline V gene, CDR1 is LGHNA and CDR2 is YSLEER. The CDR3 contains 12 residues. V lost 1 base and J lost 7, with 5 bases in between.

This clone was seen only once. The V call is TRBV9, the J call TRBJ2-1; 8 bases are a match to TRBD2. In germline, CDR1 is SGDLS, CDR2 YYNGEE. The CDR3 covers 15 residues. V was pared by 3 bases and J by 9 bases, with 11 bases of the junction left unmatched. CDR3 bases: TGTGCCAGCAGCGAGGCACCGGGACTAGTCGCTGAGCAGTTCTTC. It translates to CASSEAPGLVAEQFF.

The rearrangement links TRBV7-3 to TRBJ2-1, with D perhaps matching TRBD2 (6 bases). This CDR3 region has 19 residues. Germline CDR1 is SGHTA and CDR2 is FQGTGA. V was trimmed by 2 bases and J by 2 bases, leaving 22 bases between them. This chain's CDR3 is CASSLGLVEGRFTYNEQFF. The DNA of the CDR3 is TGTGCCAGCAGCTTAGGCCTTGTGGAAGGGAGGTTTACCTACAATGAGCAGTTCTTC. The full variable domain, in which reference TRBV7-3 and TRBJ2-1 provide the parts outside the CDR3, is GAGVSQTPSNKVTEKGKYVELRCDPISGHTALYWYRQSLGQGPEFLIYFQGTGAADDSGLPNDRFFAVRPEGSVSTLKIQRTERGDSAVYLCASSLGLVEGRFTYNEQFFGPGTRLTVL.

This clone appeared once. The chain recombines TRBV5-1 with TRBJ1-1; D perhaps matches TRBD1 (6 bases). Trimming removed 3 bases from V and 4 bases from J, with 10 bases in between. The germline CDR1 and CDR2 sequences are SGHRS and YFSETQ. The CDR3 loop spans 13 amino acids. DNA for the CDR3: TGCGCCAGCAGCTCCAGGGGTAGCACTGAAGCTTTCTTT. Amino acids: CASSSRGSTEAFF.